A single sample is the source of the 5 T cell receptor beta chains below, sequenced in a study of metastatic and nonmetastatic thyroid tumors. No treatment had been given to any patient before thyroid surgery. Using MiXCR, TCRdb reanalyzed the PCR reads. The repertoire consists of over 20,000 clones, with under 35% occurring once and the leading ten covering roughly 14%. Sequences were obtained from blood. The origin of the receptors is a female donor with papillary thyroid cancer or a benign thyroid nodule (not recorded which). Some clones in this sample may be carry-over from other donors' samples.

This clone ranks as medium-sized. This chain connects TRBV6-1 to TRBJ2-7, with unresolved D. This CDR3 is 13 amino acids long. Germline V gene data show CDR1 as MNHNS and CDR2 as SASEGT. Trimming shortened V by 1 base and J by 7 bases, and 11 bases separated the two germline ends. The CDR3 protein is CASSEVETREQYF. CDR3 coding DNA: TGTGCCAGCAGTGAAGTTGAGACACGGGAGCAGTACTTC.

The CDR3 protein is CASSNYGTSDEQFF. The CDR3 DNA sequence: TGTGCCAGCAGTAACTACGGGACTAGCGATGAGCAGTTCTTC. The rearrangement joins TRBV6-5 to TRBJ2-1, with 10 bases identical to TRBD2. The CDR3 runs 14 residues. V shed 5 bases and J 8 bases; nucleotides not matched to a gene: 6. CDR1 is MNHEY, CDR2 SVGAGI, per germline.

This clone was detected ten times or more. This chain connects TRBV19 to TRBJ2-1; 10 bases agree with TRBD2. The germline V gene encodes CDR1 LNHDA and CDR2 SQIVND (reference sequence). CDR3 size: 15 residues. The junction had 3 bases not matched to a gene; V was cut back by 4 bases and J by 3 bases. The CDR3 region is CASSSLAGDYNEQFF. CDR3 DNA sequence: TGTGCCAGTAGTAGTCTAGCGGGAGACTACAATGAGCAGTTCTTC.

This clone was seen many times. The V and J genes are TRBV5-8 and TRBJ2-5; possibly TRBD2 for D (6 bases). Germline values: CDR1 SGHTS, CDR2 YDEGEE. V was trimmed by 4 bases and J by 2 bases, leaving 15 bases between them. The CDR3 totals 15 residues. The CDR3 loop reads CASSQTGLAQETQYF. Written as DNA, the CDR3 is TGTGCCAGCAGCCAGACGGGACTTGCACAAGAGACCCAGTACTTC.

The J gene is TRBJ1-1, the V gene TRBV20-1, with D unresolved. Trimming left V 2 bases short and J 1 base short, with 11 bases between. Germline assignment: CDR1 DFQATT and CDR2 SNEGSKA (reference sequence). The CDR3 runs 14 residues. DNA for the CDR3: TGCAGTGCTAGAATTGATATGGCGAACACTGAAGCTTTCTTT. It specifies CSARIDMANTEAFF.